The 24 T cell receptor beta chains below come from one sample, sequenced in a study of OX40 agonist ivuxolimab in advanced cancers. Repertoires were generated with immunoSEQ multiplex PCR, while TCRdb's copy carries only in-frame clones and drops some. The data contain around 72,000 clones, about 91% of them seen just once; the ten biggest clones take up over 10%. Here the sequenced sample was CD4+ or CD8+ T cells sorted from blood, taken in a trial of the OX40 agonist ivuxolimab. The receptor source for this set is an adult with an advanced solid tumor such as melanoma, head and neck, liver or kidney cancer.

The chain has TRBV11-1 and TRBJ2-1; D may match TRBD1 or TRBD2 (5 bases each). Trimming pared 5 bases from V and 2 bases from J, leaving 13 bases between. Looked up from germline, CDR1 is SGHAT and CDR2 is FQDESV (reference sequence). This CDR3 contains 15 residues. The CDR3 spells CASSPRRDPYNEQFF. The CDR3 DNA is TGTGCCAGCAGCCCCCGCAGGGACCCCTACAATGAGCAGTTCTTC.

The J gene is TRBJ2-7, the V gene TRBV19; D uncertain. CDR1 and CDR2 (germline): LNHDA, SQIVND (reference sequence). CDR3 size: 15 residues. Trimming pared 1 base from V and 6 bases from J, leaving 16 bases between. In DNA, the CDR3 is TGTGCCAGTAGTATAGCGGCAGTTCGGCCCTCCGAGCAGTACTTC. Translating it yields CASSIAAVRPSEQYF.

This rearrangement joins TRBV5-1 to TRBJ1-1; D is undetermined. Germline V gene data show CDR1 as SGHRS and CDR2 as YFSETQ. There are 14 residues in the CDR3. V was pared by 2 bases and J by 4 bases, with 12 bases between. The CDR3 coding sequence is TGCGCCAGCAGCTTCGCGCTAGGAGGCACTGAAGCTTTCTTT. Translated: CASSFALGGTEAFF. The entire variable domain, with the rest obtained from reference TRBV5-1 and TRBJ1-1, is as follows: KAGVTQTPRYLIKTRGQQVTLSCSPISGHRSVSWYQQTPGQGLQFLFEYFSETQRNKGNFPGRFSGRQFSNSRSEMNVSTLELGDSALYLCASSFALGGTEAFFGQGTRLTVV.

This chain uses TRBV6-1 with TRBJ1-6; D remains ambiguous. Germline CDR1 is MNHNS and CDR2 is SASEGT. V lost 7 bases to trimming and J lost 8 bases, with 15 bases between them. The CDR3 is made up of 14 amino acids. CDR3 DNA sequence: TGTGCCAGCACCTCAGGAACGGAGTATTCACCCCTCCACTTT. It is translated as CASTSGTEYSPLHF.

The rearrangement links TRBV4-1 to TRBJ1-1, with unresolved D. V dropped 4 bases and J dropped 1 base, with 13 bases sitting between them. Germline-derived CDR1 and CDR2 are MGHRA and YSYEKL. The CDR3 covers 15 residues. The CDR3 DNA reads TGCGCCAGCAGCCCAACTAACCTAAGGAACACTGAAGCTTTCTTT. It encodes CASSPTNLRNTEAFF.

The J gene is TRBJ2-3, the V gene TRBV25-1; either TRBD1 or TRBD2 may fit D (5 bases each). This CDR3 is built from 14 residues. V lost 11 bases, J lost 0 bases, and 15 bases lay in between. Looked up from germline, CDR1 is MGHDK and CDR2 is SYGVNS. The CDR3 reads CAGGPGDSTDTQYF. The CDR3 DNA is TGTGCCGGCGGTCCCGGGGACAGCACAGATACGCAGTATTTT.

The chain recombines TRBV19 with TRBJ2-2; perhaps TRBD1 as D (6 bases). The CDR3 is 13 residues long. Germline V gene data show CDR1 as LNHDA and CDR2 as SQIVND (reference sequence). Trimming took off 7 bases at V and 5 bases at J, with 11 bases between the two ends. CDR3 in DNA: TGTGCCAGTACCACCGGACAGACCGGGGAGCTGTTTTTT. It encodes CASTTGQTGELFF.

This clone was counted between two and nine times. The V gene is TRBV25-1, the J gene TRBJ1-3, with D hard to call. V lost 0 bases and J lost 3, with 15 bases in between. The V gene's germline CDR1 is MGHDK and CDR2 SYGVNS. The CDR3 spans 17 residues. The CDR3 DNA follows: TGTGCCAGCAGTGAATACGGACGGTTTTGGGGTGGAAACACCATATATTTT. As protein: CASSEYGRFWGGNTIYF.

The chain links TRBV9 to TRBJ1-5; a possible D gene is TRBD1 (5 bases). V was shortened by 0 bases and J by 2 bases, with 21 bases between the two germline ends. Germline-derived CDR1 and CDR2 are SGDLS and YYNGEE. The CDR3 contains 19 residues. As DNA, the CDR3 is TGTGCCAGCAGCGTAGGGAAACAGGTTGGGGACTGTGGCAATCAGCCCCAGCATTTT. Protein product: CASSVGKQVGDCGNQPQHF.

This clone occurred once. Other DNA sequences of this sample code for an identical CDR3. This sequence joins TRBV28 and TRBJ2-3; unclear D gene. The CDR3 totals 11 residues. With 3 bases removed from V and 6 bases from J, the gap between germline ends came to 4 bases. Germline-derived CDR1 and CDR2 are MDHEN and SYDVKM. The CDR3: CASSLRDTQYF. Written as DNA, the CDR3 is TGTGCCAGCAGTTTGAGGGATACGCAGTATTTT.

This clone was recorded once. V usage is TRBV11-2 and J usage is TRBJ2-2; possible D gene TRBD1, 6 bases. Trimming cost V 5 bases and J 1 base, with 8 bases left between them. Per the germline V gene, CDR1 is SGHAT and CDR2 is FQNNGV. The CDR3 length is 14 residues. The CDR3 coding sequence is TGTGCCAGCAGCATGGGACAGAACACCGGGGAGCTGTTTTTT. Translating it yields CASSMGQNTGELFF. Filled out from reference TRBV11-2 and TRBJ2-2, the complete variable domain reads EAGVAQSPRYKIIEKRQSVAFWCNPISGHATLYWYQQILGQGPKLLIQFQNNGVVDDSQLPKDRFSAERLKGVDSTLKIQPAKLEDSAVYLCASSMGQNTGELFFGEGSRLTVL.

CDR3 nucleotides: TGTGCCAGCAGCTTGGGTCAAGGCTGGGATGAGCAGTTCTTC. It encodes CASSLGQGWDEQFF. The rearrangement uses TRBV7-3 and TRBJ2-1, with D unresolved. In germline, CDR1 is SGHTA, CDR2 FQGTGA. The CDR3 sequence is 14 residues long. The ends were cut back, 3 bases at V and 8 bases at J, with 14 bases in the middle. Full variable domain (rest looked up from reference TRBV7-3 and TRBJ2-1): GAGVSQTPSNKVTEKGKYVELRCDPISGHTALYWYRQSLGQGPEFLIYFQGTGAADDSGLPNDRFFAVRPEGSVSTLKIQRTERGDSAVYLCASSLGQGWDEQFFGPGTRLTVL.

The chain has TRBV7-9 and TRBJ1-1; possible D gene TRBD1, 6 bases. This CDR3 comprises 15 residues. CDR1 SEHNR and CDR2 FQNEAQ come from the germline V gene (reference sequence). V was pared by 3 bases and J by 5 bases, with 16 bases between. The chain's CDR3 is CASSFLGAGVTEAFF. The CDR3 DNA is TGTGCCAGCAGCTTCCTCGGGGCAGGGGTGACTGAAGCTTTCTTT.

This chain joins TRBV7-3 and TRBJ2-1; D tentatively reads TRBD1 or TRBD2 (6 bases each). The germline V gene encodes CDR1 SGHTA and CDR2 FQGTGA. V lost 3 bases, J lost 8 bases, and 17 bases lay in between. This CDR3 has 15 amino acids. In nucleotides, the CDR3 is TGTGCCAGCAGCTTTCGGGGGCAGGGCCATGATGAGCAGTTCTTC. Translation gives CASSFRGQGHDEQFF.

The chain combines TRBV6-6 with TRBJ1-5; TRBD1 is a possible D gene (5 bases). CDR1 and CDR2 (germline): MNHNY, SVGAGI (reference sequence). V lost 5 bases, J lost 1 base, and 9 bases lay in between. The CDR3 runs to 14 residues. Written as DNA, the CDR3 is TGTGCCAGCAGTAATCGACAGAGCAATCAGCCCCAGCATTTT. This sequence encodes CASSNRQSNQPQHF.

This chain links TRBV5-4 with TRBJ2-5; D might be TRBD1 or TRBD2, each matching 6 bases. The end of the DNA fits TRBJ2-7 better, so the J call may be wrong. Germline-derived CDR1 and CDR2 are SGHNT and YYREEE (reference sequence). The CDR3 totals 16 residues. The CDR3 spells CASSIGGGFRPDEQYF. CDR3 DNA: TGTGCCAGCAGCATCGGAGGGGGTTTTAGACCAGACGAGCAGTACTTC.

J is TRBJ2-5 and V is TRBV4-1; D is unresolved. Germline V gene data show CDR1 as MGHRA and CDR2 as YSYEKL. V gave up 0 bases and J gave up 11 bases, with 13 bases separating them. The CDR3 loop spans 13 amino acids. CDR3 residues: CASSQEVGDEQYF. The CDR3 DNA sequence: TGCGCCAGCAGCCAAGAAGTGGGCGATGAGCAGTACTTC.

The chain links TRBV5-1 to TRBJ2-2, with 11 bases aligning to TRBD1. In germline, CDR1 is SGHRS, CDR2 YFSETQ. The CDR3 consists of 15 residues. Trimming removed 3 bases from V and 6 bases from J; junction bases left unmatched: 4. The CDR3 DNA is TGCGCCAGCAGCTCCCCGGGACAGGGGGCCGGGGAGCTGTTTTTT. It is translated as CASSSPGQGAGELFF. Combining the CDR3 with reference TRBV5-1 and TRBJ2-2 gives the whole variable domain KAGVTQTPRYLIKTRGQQVTLSCSPISGHRSVSWYQQTPGQGLQFLFEYFSETQRNKGNFPGRFSGRQFSNSRSEMNVSTLELGDSALYLCASSSPGQGAGELFFGEGSRLTVL.

The V gene is TRBV9, the J gene TRBJ1-1, with D maybe TRBD1 (6 bases). CDR1 is SGDLS, CDR2 YYNGEE, per germline. V was pared by 4 bases and J by 6 bases, with 16 bases between. CDR3 length equals 14 residues. CDR3 protein: CASSPVPRGAEAFF. CDR3 coding DNA: TGTGCCAGCAGCCCCGTCCCCAGGGGCGCTGAAGCTTTCTTT.

The chain carries TRBV6-6 and TRBJ1-5; the match to TRBD1 covers 7 bases. The length of the CDR3 is 11 residues. J lost 15 bases, V lost 7 bases, and 9 bases had no gene match. Looked up from germline, CDR1 is MNHNY and CDR2 is SVGAGI (reference sequence). The CDR3: CASTRDSAWHF. As DNA, the CDR3 is TGTGCCAGCACCCGGGACAGCGCATGGCATTTT.

A word on this clone: Within the sample, other DNA sequences also encode this same CDR3. The CDR3 loop reads CASSYGTEAFF. CDR3 DNA: TGTGCCAGCAGTTACGGCACTGAAGCTTTCTTT. This chain joins TRBV6-5 and TRBJ1-1; D is unresolved. The CDR3 runs 11 residues. Trimming took off 2 bases at V and 4 bases at J, with 2 bases between the two ends. The germline V gene encodes CDR1 MNHEY and CDR2 SVGAGI.

The chain uses TRBV7-2 and TRBJ1-2; no clear D gene. Germline V gives CDR1 SGHTA, CDR2 FQGNSA. Between the trimmed V and J ends, which lost 5 bases and 8 bases, there was a span of 15 bases. There are 13 residues in the CDR3. The CDR3 spells CASSAVLLKGYTF. DNA of the CDR3: TGTGCCAGCAGCGCGGTCCTCCTCAAGGGCTACACCTTC.

The rearrangement links TRBV19 to TRBJ2-1, with a tentative D call TRBD2 (6 bases). Trimming left V 6 bases short and J 4 bases short, with 13 bases between. CDR1 LNHDA and CDR2 SQIVND come from the germline V gene (reference sequence). The CDR3 covers 14 residues. CDR3 bases: TGTGCCAGTAGGGGGACTGACCGTTACAATGAGCAGTTCTTC. This translates into CASRGTDRYNEQFF. The full variable domain, in which reference TRBV19 and TRBJ2-1 provide the parts outside the CDR3, is DGGITQSPKYLFRKEGQNVTLSCEQNLNHDAMYWYRQDPGQGLRLIYYSQIVNDFQKGDIAEGYSVSREKKESFPLTVTSAQKNPTAFYLCASRGTDRYNEQFFGPGTRLTVL.

V and J are TRBV7-2 and TRBJ2-3; TRBD1 is a possible D gene (5 bases). This CDR3 is built from 14 residues. V dropped 4 bases and J dropped 2 bases, with 10 bases sitting between them. The germline V gene has CDR1 SGHTA and CDR2 FQGNSA. CDR3 nucleotides: TGTGCCAGCAGCTACGACAGTACCACAGATACGCAGTATTTT. Its protein is CASSYDSTTDTQYF.